This TCR beta chain stems from a study of regulatory T cells in long-lasting Graves disease. About the research overall: Positive TSH receptor antibodies alongside over 5 years of antithyroid drugs were what marked Graves' disease as persistent. Study-wide results and limits: Peripheral blood, not thyroid tissue, was the sole material studied.

This clonotype showed up many times. No antigen is known for it. Building the TCR beta libraries relied on iRepertoire HTBI primers, and CDR3 regions underwent Arm-PCR. TCRdb passed the multiplex PCR reads through MiXCR, listing each CDR3 protein once. The data hold more than 300,000 distinct CDR3 sequences, with roughly a fifth observed a single time. Trimming took off 8 bases at V and 4 bases at J, with 14 bases between the two ends. The CDR3 runs to 13 residues. Described time point: persistent/refractory GD, antithyroid drugs over 5 years with positive TRAb. The TCR library used RNA extracted from PBMCs. In Xi'an, China, an endocrinology department was the source of patients. Roughly 8.4 milliliters of peripheral blood were drawn into EDTA tubes.

The sample consisted of peripheral blood mononuclear cells (PBMCs), taken when the disease was refractory, from a patient treated with antithyroid drugs. V and J are TRBV12-3 or TRBV12-4 and TRBJ1-2, with no clear D. The sequence derives from a female donor with Graves disease. CDR3 sequence reads: CASASGLGYGYTF. CDR3 coding DNA: TGTGCCAGCGCGTCGGGGTTGGGCTATGGCTACACCTTC.